These 14 T cell receptor beta chains originate from one sample sequenced in a study of cytomegalovirus exposure and HLA in healthy donors. 60 Vbeta and 13 Jbeta primers were used in PCR. Measured with immunoSEQ multiplex PCR; TCRdb has only the in-frame clones, and not every one. This table holds some 190,000 clones, roughly four fifths found once. Input material: PBMCs. The receptors were sampled from a woman in her 30s in good health and CMV-seropositive.

The chain uses TRBV27 and TRBJ2-4; 10 bases are a match to TRBD2. Germline V gives CDR1 MNHEY, CDR2 SMNVEV (reference sequence). V lost 7 bases to trimming and J lost 6 bases; unmatched junction nucleotides: 12. This CDR3 contains 16 residues. Here the CDR3 reads CASTLSMASGGNIQYF. In nucleotides, the CDR3 is TGTGCCAGCACCCTAAGTATGGCTAGCGGGGGAAACATTCAGTACTTC.

This clone was observed a single time. The chain carries TRBV6-1 and TRBJ2-2, with 9 bases fitting TRBD1. V was clipped by 7 bases and J by 4 bases; unmatched bases: 7. The CDR3 has 15 amino acids. Germline values: CDR1 MNHNS, CDR2 SASEGT. CDR3 protein: CASKQGARITGELFF. CDR3 DNA: TGTGCCAGCAAACAGGGGGCGCGTATCACCGGGGAGCTGTTTTTT.

The chain couples TRBV6-5 to TRBJ2-5; D perhaps matches TRBD1 (6 bases). The V end was cut by 5 bases, the J end by 5 bases, with 15 bases between. CDR1 is MNHEY, CDR2 SVGAGI, per germline. The CDR3 is made up of 14 amino acids. The CDR3 loop is CASSPGHFLETQYF. CDR3 coding DNA: TGTGCCAGCAGTCCGGGACACTTTCTGGAGACCCAGTACTTC.

The chain joins TRBV7-2 to TRBJ1-6; a weak D match, TRBD1 (5 bases). Trimming cost V 8 bases and J 3 bases, with 14 bases left between them. CDR1 and CDR2 (germline): SGHTA, FQGNSA. The CDR3 spans 15 residues. This chain's CDR3 is CASSATGSYNSPLHF. CDR3 in DNA: TGTGCCAGCTCAGCAACAGGAAGCTATAATTCACCCCTCCACTTT. Supplemented by reference TRBV7-2 and TRBJ1-6, the full variable domain reads GAGVSQSPSNKVTEKGKDVELRCDPISGHTALYWYRQSLGQGLEFLIYFQGNSAPDKSGLPSDRFSAERTGGSVSTLTIQRTQQEDSAVYLCASSATGSYNSPLHFGNGTRLTVT.

The V gene is TRBV6-1, the J gene TRBJ1-1, with D possibly being TRBD1 (5 bases). The CDR3 has 13 amino acids. CDR1 MNHNS and CDR2 SASEGT come from the germline V gene. Trimming took 7 bases from V and 7 from J, leaving 16 bases between them. The CDR3 DNA follows: TGTGCCAGCAAGGGCAAGATTAGGGGTGAAGCTTTCTTT. It is translated as CASKGKIRGEAFF.

The rearrangement joins TRBV18 to TRBJ1-1; a weak D match, TRBD1 (5 bases). This CDR3 region has 13 residues. Germline-derived CDR1 and CDR2 are KGHSH and LQKENI. Trimming pared 4 bases from V and 3 bases from J, leaving 9 bases between. The CDR3 loop reads CASSLGRDTEAFF. CDR3 DNA sequence: TGTGCCAGCTCACTCGGCAGGGACACTGAAGCTTTCTTT.

This rearrangement joins TRBV4-1 to TRBJ2-5; 8 positions match TRBD1. In germline, CDR1 is MGHRA, CDR2 YSYEKL. V was clipped by 4 bases and J by 1 base; unmatched bases: 8. This CDR3 has 16 residues. The CDR3 reads CASSPRDRTSQETQYF. The CDR3 DNA follows: TGCGCCAGCAGCCCCCGGGACAGGACCTCCCAAGAGACCCAGTACTTC.

The gene calls are TRBV28 and TRBJ2-7; TRBD1 matches 8 bases. With V trimmed by 3 bases and J by 2 bases, 3 bases remained unmatched. This CDR3 is built from 14 residues. Germline-derived CDR1 and CDR2 are MDHEN and SYDVKM. CDR3 DNA: TGTGCCAGCAGTTTGGGGACAGGCACCTACGAGCAGTACTTC. It encodes CASSLGTGTYEQYF.

V gene TRBV5-4 combines with J gene TRBJ2-7, with a tentative D call TRBD2 (6 bases). Trimming removed 3 bases at V and 1 base at J, with 23 bases between. Germline lookup yields CDR1 SGHNT and CDR2 YYREEE (reference sequence). This CDR3 region has 18 residues. CDR3 coding DNA: TGTGCCAGCAGCTACCCCTCCGGGACTCAAATATCTTCCTACGAGCAGTACTTC. Amino acid sequence: CASSYPSGTQISSYEQYF.

The rearrangement joins TRBV7-9 to TRBJ2-1, with 10 bases that match TRBD2. The CDR3 spans 15 residues. Trimming removed 5 bases from V and 7 bases from J; junction bases left unmatched: 8. Looked up from germline, CDR1 is SEHNR and CDR2 is FQNEAQ (reference sequence). The CDR3 DNA reads TGTGCCAGCAGCCCCAGCGGGAGGGCCTTGAATGAGCAGTTCTTC. Translation gives CASSPSGRALNEQFF.

The chain has TRBV4-1 and TRBJ1-2; D remains unclear. The CDR3 has 15 residues. Trimming left V 0 bases short and J 4 bases short, with 12 bases between. Looked up from germline, CDR1 is MGHRA and CDR2 is YSYEKL. The CDR3 here is CASSQDQVYIYGYTF. CDR3 in DNA: TGCGCCAGCAGCCAAGATCAGGTTTACATCTATGGCTACACCTTC.

V is TRBV6-4 and J is TRBJ2-2; TRBD1 agrees at 7 bases. Germline V lookup: CDR1 MRHNA, CDR2 SNTAGT. Trimming cost V 6 bases and J 5 bases; bases outside gene matches: 6. The CDR3 spans 14 residues. The CDR3 coding sequence is TGTGCCAGCAGCTCCCCCAGGGGGACCGGGGAGCTGTTTTTT. Encoded protein: CASSSPRGTGELFF.

This chain joins TRBV19 and TRBJ2-7; tentatively, D is TRBD2 (6 bases). Trimming took off 6 bases at V and 1 base at J, with 22 bases between the two ends. The V gene's germline CDR1 is LNHDA and CDR2 SQIVND (reference sequence). The CDR3 extends over 17 amino acids. The CDR3, as DNA: TGTGCCAGTAGCCCACACTCCGGGGGAGAGGGATCCTACGAGCAGTACTTC. Translating it yields CASSPHSGGEGSYEQYF.

This chain connects TRBV4-1 to TRBJ2-7; D is possibly TRBD2 (5 bases). The CDR3 spans 14 residues. Trimming stripped 5 bases from V and 4 bases from J, with 15 bases between. In germline, CDR1 is MGHRA, CDR2 YSYEKL. The CDR3 is CASSSTSTGYEQYF. The CDR3 bases are TGCGCCAGCAGCTCAACTTCAACGGGGTACGAGCAGTACTTC.